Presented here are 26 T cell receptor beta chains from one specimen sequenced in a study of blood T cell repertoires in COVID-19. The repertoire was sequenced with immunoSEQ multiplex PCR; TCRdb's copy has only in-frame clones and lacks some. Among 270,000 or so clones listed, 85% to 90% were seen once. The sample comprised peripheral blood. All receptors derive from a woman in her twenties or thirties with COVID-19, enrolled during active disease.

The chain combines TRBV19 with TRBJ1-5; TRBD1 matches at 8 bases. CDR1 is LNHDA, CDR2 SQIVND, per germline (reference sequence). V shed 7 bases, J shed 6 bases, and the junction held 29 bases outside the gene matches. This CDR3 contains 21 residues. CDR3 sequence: CASKGMEVGTHGQGMSQPQHF. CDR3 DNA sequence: TGTGCCAGTAAAGGGATGGAGGTGGGAACCCACGGACAGGGTATGAGTCAGCCCCAGCATTTT.

CDR3 amino acids: CASSPRPLEALHF. DNA for the CDR3: TGTGCCAGCTCACCACGACCCCTCGAGGCCCTCCACTTT. This rearrangement joins TRBV18 to TRBJ1-6; D call uncertain. The CDR3 consists of 13 residues. Germline lookup yields CDR1 KGHSH and CDR2 LQKENI. V lost 1 base, J lost 14 bases, and 12 bases lay in between.

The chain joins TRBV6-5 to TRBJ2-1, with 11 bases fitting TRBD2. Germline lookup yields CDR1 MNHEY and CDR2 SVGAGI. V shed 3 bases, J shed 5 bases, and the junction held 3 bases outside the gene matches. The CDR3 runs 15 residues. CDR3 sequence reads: CASSYPGLADNEQFF. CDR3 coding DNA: TGTGCCAGCAGTTATCCGGGACTAGCGGACAATGAGCAGTTCTTC.

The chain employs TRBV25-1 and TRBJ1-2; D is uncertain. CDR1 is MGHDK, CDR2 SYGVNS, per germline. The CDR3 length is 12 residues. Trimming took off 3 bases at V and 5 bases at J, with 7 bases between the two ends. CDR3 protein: CASSDPFYGYTF. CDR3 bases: TGTGCCAGCAGTGACCCCTTTTATGGCTACACCTTC.

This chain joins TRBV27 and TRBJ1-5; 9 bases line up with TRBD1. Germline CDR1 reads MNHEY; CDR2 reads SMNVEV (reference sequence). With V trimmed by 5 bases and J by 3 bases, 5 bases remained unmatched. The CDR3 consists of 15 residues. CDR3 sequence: CASSPGDRVNQPQHF. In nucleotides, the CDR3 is TGTGCCAGCAGTCCAGGGGACAGGGTCAATCAGCCCCAGCATTTT.

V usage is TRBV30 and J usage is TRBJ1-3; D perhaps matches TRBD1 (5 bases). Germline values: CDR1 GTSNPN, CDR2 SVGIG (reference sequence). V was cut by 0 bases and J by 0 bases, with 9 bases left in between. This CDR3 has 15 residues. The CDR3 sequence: CAWSVDSHSGNTIYF. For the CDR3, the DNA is TGTGCCTGGAGTGTTGACAGCCACTCTGGAAACACCATATATTTT.

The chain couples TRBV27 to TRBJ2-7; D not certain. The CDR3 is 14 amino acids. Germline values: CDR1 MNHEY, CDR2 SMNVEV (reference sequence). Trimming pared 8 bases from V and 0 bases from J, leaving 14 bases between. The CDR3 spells CASALYSSSYEQYF. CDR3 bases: TGTGCCAGCGCCCTTTATTCCAGCTCCTACGAGCAGTACTTC.

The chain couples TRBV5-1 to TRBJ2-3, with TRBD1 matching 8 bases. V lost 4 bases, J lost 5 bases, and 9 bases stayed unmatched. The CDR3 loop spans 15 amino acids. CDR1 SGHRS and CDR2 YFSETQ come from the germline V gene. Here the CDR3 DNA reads TGCGCCAGCAGCGTCCAGGGGGCCAATGGAGATACGCAGTATTTT. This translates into CASSVQGANGDTQYF.

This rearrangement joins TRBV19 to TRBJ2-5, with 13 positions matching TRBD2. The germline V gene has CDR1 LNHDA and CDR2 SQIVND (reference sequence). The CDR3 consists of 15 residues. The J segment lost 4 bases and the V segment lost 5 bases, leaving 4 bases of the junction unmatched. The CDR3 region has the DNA TGTGCCAGTAGTGGACTAGCGGGGGTGCGAGAGACCCAGTACTTC. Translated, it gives CASSGLAGVRETQYF.

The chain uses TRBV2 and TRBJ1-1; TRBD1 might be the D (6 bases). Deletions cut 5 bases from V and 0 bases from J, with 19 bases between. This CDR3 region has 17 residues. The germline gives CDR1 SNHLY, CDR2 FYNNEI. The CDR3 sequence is CASSPNRASSLNTEAFF. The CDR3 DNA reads TGTGCCAGCAGTCCTAACAGGGCCTCCAGCTTGAACACTGAAGCTTTCTTT.

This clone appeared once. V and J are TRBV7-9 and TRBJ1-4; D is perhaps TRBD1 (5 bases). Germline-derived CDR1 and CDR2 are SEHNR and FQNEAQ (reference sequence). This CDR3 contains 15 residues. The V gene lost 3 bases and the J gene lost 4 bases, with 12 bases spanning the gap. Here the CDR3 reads CASSFGGSLNEKLFF. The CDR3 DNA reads TGTGCCAGCAGCTTCGGGGGAAGTCTTAATGAAAAACTGTTTTTT. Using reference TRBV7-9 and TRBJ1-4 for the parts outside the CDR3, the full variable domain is DTGVSQNPRHKITKRGQNVTFRCDPISEHNRLYWYRQTLGQGPEFLTYFQNEAQLEKSRLLSDRFSAERPKGSFSTLEIQRTEQGDSAMYLCASSFGGSLNEKLFFGSGTQLSVL.

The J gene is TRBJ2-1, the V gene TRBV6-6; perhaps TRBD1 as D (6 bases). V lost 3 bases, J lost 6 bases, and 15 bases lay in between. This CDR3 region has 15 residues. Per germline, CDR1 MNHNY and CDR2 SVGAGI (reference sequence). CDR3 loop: CASSYTGQFRNEQFF. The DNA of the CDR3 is TGTGCCAGCAGTTATACCGGACAGTTTCGCAATGAGCAGTTCTTC.

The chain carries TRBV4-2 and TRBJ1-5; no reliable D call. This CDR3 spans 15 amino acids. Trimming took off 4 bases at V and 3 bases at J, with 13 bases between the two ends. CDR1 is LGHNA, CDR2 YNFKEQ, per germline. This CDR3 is CASSLGQVTNQPQHF. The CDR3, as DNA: TGTGCCAGCAGCCTAGGCCAGGTAACCAATCAGCCCCAGCATTTT.

The CDR3 nucleotides read TGCGCCAGCAGCCAAGAGGGAGGGGGGCTACAGCAGCCCCAGCATTTT. Translating it yields CASSQEGGGLQQPQHF. The chain links TRBV4-1 to TRBJ1-5; a possible D gene is TRBD1 (6 bases). Germline V gives CDR1 MGHRA, CDR2 YSYEKL. The CDR3 runs 16 residues. V was shortened by 0 bases and J by 7 bases, with 16 bases between the two germline ends.

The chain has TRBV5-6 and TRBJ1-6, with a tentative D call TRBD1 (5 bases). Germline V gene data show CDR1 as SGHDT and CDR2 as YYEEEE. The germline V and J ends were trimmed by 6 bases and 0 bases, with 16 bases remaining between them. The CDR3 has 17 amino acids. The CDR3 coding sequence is TGTGCCAGCACCCACCGACAGCCCGGCTCCTATAATTCACCCCTCCACTTT. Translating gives CASTHRQPGSYNSPLHF.

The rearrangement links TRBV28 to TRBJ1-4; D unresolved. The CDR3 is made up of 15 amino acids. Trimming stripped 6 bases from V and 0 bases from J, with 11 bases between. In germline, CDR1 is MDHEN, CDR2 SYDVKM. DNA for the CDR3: TGTGCCAGCAGGCCATACATTGCAACTAATGAAAAACTGTTTTTT. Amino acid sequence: CASRPYIATNEKLFF.

The CDR3 is CATTYGSGGDTQYF. In DNA, the CDR3 is TGTGCCACCACTTACGGCAGCGGGGGGGATACGCAGTATTTT. J is TRBJ2-3 and V is TRBV15; 9 bases map to TRBD2. J lost 6 bases, V lost 7 bases, and 8 bases had no gene match. In germline, CDR1 is LNHNV, CDR2 YYDKDF (reference sequence). The CDR3 sequence is 14 residues long.

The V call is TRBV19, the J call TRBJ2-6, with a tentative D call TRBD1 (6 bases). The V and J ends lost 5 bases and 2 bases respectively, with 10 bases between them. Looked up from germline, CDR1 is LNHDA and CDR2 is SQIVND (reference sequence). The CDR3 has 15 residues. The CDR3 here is CASSSGTTGANVLTF. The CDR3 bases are TGTGCCAGTAGTTCCGGGACAACTGGGGCCAACGTCCTGACTTTC.

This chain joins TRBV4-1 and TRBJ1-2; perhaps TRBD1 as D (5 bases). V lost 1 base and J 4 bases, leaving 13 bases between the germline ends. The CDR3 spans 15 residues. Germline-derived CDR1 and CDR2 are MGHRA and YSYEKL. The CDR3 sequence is CASSQGGDSPYGYTF. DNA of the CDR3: TGCGCCAGCAGCCAAGGGGGCGACAGCCCCTATGGCTACACCTTC.

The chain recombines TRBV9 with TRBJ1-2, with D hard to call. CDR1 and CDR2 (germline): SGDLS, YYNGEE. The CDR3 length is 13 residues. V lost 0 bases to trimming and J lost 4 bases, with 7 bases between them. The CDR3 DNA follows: TGTGCCAGCAGCGTAGTCGGGGTCTATGGCTACACCTTC. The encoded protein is CASSVVGVYGYTF.

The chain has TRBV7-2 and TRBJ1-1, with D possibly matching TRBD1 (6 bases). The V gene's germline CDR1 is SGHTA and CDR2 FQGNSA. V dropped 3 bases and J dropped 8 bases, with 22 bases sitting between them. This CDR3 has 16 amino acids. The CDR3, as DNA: TGTGCCAGCAGCTTCGGTTTTTCGGGGAGAGACAGGGAAGCTTTCTTT. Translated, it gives CASSFGFSGRDREAFF.

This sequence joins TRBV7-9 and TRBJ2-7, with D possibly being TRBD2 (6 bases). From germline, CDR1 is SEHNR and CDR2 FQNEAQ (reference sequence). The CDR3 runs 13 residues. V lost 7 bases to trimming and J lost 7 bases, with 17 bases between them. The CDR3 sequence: CASNRDWGREQYF. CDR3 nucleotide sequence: TGTGCCAGCAACCGGGACTGGGGTCGGGAGCAGTACTTC.

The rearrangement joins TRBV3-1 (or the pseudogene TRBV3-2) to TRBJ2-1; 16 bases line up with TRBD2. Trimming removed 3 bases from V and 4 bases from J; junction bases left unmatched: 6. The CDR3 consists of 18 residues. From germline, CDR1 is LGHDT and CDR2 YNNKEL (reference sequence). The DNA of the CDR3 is TGTGCCAGCAGCCATGGGACTAGCGGGGGGGTAGATTACAATGAGCAGTTCTTC. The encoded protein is CASSHGTSGGVDYNEQFF.

This CDR3 reads CASSQDPPSLFF. DNA for the CDR3: TGTGCCAGCAGCCAAGATCCTCCCAGTCTGTTTTTT. This chain links TRBV3-1 (or the pseudogene TRBV3-2) with TRBJ1-4; D is ambiguous. The V end lost 0 bases, the J end lost 14 bases, and 10 bases lay between the germline ends. This CDR3 is 12 amino acids long. CDR1 is LGHDT, CDR2 YNNKEL, per germline (reference sequence).

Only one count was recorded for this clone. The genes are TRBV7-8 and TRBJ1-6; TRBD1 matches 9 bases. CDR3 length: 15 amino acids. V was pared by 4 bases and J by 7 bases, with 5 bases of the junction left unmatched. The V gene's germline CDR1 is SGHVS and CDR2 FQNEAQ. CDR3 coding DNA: TGTGCCAGCAGCTCTAACAGGGGGCAGAATTCACCCCTCCACTTT. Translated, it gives CASSSNRGQNSPLHF.

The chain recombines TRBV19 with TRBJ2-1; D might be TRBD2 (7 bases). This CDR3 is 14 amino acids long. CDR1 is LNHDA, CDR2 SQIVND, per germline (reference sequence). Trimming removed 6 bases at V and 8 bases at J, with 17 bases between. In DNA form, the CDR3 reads TGTGCCAGTAGGCCGGGCGGGGGCAACGATGAGCAGTTCTTC. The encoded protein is CASRPGGGNDEQFF.